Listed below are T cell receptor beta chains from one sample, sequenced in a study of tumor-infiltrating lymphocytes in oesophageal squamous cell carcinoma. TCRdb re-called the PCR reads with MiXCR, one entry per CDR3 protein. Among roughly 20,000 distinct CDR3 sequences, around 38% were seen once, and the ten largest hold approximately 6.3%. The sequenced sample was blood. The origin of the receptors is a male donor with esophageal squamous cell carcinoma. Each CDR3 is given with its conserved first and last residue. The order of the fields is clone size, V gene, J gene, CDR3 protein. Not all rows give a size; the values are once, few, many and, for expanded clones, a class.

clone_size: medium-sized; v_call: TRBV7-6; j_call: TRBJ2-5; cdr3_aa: CASSLPAGDEQYF
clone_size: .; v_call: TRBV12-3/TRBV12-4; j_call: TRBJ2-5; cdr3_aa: CASSLDSGLGNSPLHF
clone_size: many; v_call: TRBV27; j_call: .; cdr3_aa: CASSSHTYEQYF
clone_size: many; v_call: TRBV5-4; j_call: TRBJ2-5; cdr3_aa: CASSLPQGISYF
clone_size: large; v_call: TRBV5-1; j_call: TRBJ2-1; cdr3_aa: CASSLAVVPGVYNEQFF
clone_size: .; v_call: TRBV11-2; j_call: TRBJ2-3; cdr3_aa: CASSLSGGTTDTQYF
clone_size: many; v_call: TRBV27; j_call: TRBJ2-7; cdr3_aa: CASSSGQEAYEQYF
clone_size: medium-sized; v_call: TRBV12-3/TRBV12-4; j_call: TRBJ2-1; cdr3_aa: CASNSFLTGPAFF
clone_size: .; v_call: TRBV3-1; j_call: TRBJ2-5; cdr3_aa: CASSQDGGVETQYF
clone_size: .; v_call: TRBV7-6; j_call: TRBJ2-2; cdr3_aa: CASSLARGPNTGELFF
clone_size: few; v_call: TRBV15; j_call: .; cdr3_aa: CATSRGHRYNEQYF
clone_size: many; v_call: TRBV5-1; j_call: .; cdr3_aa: CASSSRGLGPYEQYF
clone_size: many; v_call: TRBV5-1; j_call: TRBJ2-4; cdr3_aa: CASSLSPGQGKNIQYF
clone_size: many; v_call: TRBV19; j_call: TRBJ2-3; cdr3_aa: CASSSPPYTDTQYF
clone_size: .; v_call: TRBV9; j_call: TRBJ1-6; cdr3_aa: CASSGRDPNSPLHF
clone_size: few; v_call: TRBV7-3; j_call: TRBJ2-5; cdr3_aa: CASSLREKQETQYF
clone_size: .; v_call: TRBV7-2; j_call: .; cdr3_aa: CASSLDSLARPYNEQFF
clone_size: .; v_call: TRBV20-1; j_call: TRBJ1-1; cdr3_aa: CSAGQGYTEAFF
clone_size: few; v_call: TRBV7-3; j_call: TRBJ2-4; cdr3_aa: CASSLGKGDIQYF
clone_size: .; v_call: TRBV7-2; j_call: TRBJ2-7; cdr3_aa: CASSLAAGTHEQYF
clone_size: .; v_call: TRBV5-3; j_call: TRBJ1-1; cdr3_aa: CASSSMDRVWDEAFF
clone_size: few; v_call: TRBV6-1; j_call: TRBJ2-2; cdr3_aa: CASSTTSSTGELFF
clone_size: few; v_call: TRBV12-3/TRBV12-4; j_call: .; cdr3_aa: CASTFRSGGAYNEQFF
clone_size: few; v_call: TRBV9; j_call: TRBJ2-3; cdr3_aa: CASSVGGAALGDTQYF
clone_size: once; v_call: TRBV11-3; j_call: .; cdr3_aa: CASSLKLAGGEQFF
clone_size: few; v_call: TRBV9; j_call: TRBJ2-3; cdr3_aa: CASSVTQDTQYF
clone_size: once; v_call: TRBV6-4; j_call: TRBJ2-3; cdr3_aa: CASSSGSTDTQYF